This entry concerns a single TCR beta chain. The trim removed 2 bases at V and 5 bases at J, leaving 4 bases unmatched. Germline values: CDR1 SGHAT, CDR2 FQDESV (reference sequence). The CDR3 extends over 14 amino acids. Those enrolled in Seattle joined during active infection and were followed longitudinally afterward. This record belongs to a study of blood T cell repertoires in COVID-19. Study-wide context: T cells, B-cell-depleted T cells, or PBMCs supplied cDNA or gDNA.

In the source study's methods: For nucleated cells, counts were estimated from reference gene primer amplification. Using immunoSEQ multiplex PCR, the repertoire was profiled, and TCRdb retains in-frame clones only, with some absent. V, J and clone size were drawn from that table, and D and trimming were deduced from the DNA. There are roughly 150,000 clones in the sample; more than 85% occur only once, and less than 2% lies in the top ten. The V gene is TRBV11-1, the J gene TRBJ2-7, with 9 bases identical to TRBD1. This clonotype was obtained from an older woman with COVID-19, enrolled during active disease. The sequenced sample consisted of peripheral blood. The CDR3 here is CASSLWTGENEQYF. The CDR3 DNA follows: TGTGCCAGCAGCTTATGGACAGGGGAGAACGAGCAGTACTTC. The full variable domain, rest sourced from reference TRBV11-1 and TRBJ2-7, is EAEVAQSPRYKITEKSQAVAFWCDPISGHATLYWYRQILGQGPELLVQFQDESVVDDSQLPKDRFSAERLKGVDSTLKIQPAELGDSAMYLCASSLWTGENEQYFGPGTRLTVT.